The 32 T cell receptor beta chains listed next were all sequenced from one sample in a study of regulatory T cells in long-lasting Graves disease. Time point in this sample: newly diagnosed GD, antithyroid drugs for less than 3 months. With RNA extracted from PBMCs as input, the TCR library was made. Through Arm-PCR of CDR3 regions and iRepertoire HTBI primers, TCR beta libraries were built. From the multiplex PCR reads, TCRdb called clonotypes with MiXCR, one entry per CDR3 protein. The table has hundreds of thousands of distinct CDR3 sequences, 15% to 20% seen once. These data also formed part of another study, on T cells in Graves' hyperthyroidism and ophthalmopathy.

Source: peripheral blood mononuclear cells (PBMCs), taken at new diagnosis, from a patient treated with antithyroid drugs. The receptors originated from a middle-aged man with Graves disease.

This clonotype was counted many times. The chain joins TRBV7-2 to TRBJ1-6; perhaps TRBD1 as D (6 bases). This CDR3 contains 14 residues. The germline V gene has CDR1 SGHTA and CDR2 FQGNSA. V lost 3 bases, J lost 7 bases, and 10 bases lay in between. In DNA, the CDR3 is TGTGCCAGCAGCTTCCAGGGGCGGAATTCACCCCTCCACTTT. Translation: CASSFQGRNSPLHF.

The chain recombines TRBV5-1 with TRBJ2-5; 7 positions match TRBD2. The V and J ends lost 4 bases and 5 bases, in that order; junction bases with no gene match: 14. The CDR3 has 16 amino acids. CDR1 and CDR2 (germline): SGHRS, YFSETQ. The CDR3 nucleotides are TGCGCCAGCAGCCGCGGGGGAGGGATTCGTAGGGAGACCCAGTACTTC. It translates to CASSRGGGIRRETQYF.

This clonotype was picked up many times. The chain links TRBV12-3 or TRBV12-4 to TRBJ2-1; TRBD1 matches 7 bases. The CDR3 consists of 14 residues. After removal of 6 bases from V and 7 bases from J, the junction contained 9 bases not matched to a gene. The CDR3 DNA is TGTGCCAGCAGGTCCCGGGACAGCCAGAATGAGCAGTTCTTC. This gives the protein CASRSRDSQNEQFF.

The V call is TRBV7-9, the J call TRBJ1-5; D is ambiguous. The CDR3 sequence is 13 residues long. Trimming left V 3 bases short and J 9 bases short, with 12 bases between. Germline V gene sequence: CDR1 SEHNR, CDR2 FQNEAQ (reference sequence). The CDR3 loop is CASSFGPPGPQHF. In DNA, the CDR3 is TGTGCCAGCAGCTTCGGGCCGCCGGGGCCCCAGCATTTT.

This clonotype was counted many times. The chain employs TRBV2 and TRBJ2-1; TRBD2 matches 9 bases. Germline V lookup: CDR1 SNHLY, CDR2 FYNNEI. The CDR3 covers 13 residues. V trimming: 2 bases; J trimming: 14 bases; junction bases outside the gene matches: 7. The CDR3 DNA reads TGTGCCAGCAGTGAATCCCTAGCGGGGACGGAGTTCTTC. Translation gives CASSESLAGTEFF.

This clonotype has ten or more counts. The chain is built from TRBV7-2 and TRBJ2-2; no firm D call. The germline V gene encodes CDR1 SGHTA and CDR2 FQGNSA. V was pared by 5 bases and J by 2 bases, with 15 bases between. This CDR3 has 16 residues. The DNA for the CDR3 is TGTGCCAGCAGCCGAGAAACCCACGTCAACACCGGGGAGCTGTTTTTT. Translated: CASSRETHVNTGELFF.

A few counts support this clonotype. For the CDR3, the DNA is TGTGCCAGCAGTTACGAAGCGCGACTCTCCCGCCCTTATGGCTACACCTTC. It translates to CASSYEARLSRPYGYTF. The chain carries TRBV6-5 and TRBJ1-2; D ambiguous. The CDR3 covers 17 residues. Trimming stripped 2 bases from V and 5 bases from J, with 21 bases between. Germline assignment: CDR1 MNHEY and CDR2 SVGAGI.

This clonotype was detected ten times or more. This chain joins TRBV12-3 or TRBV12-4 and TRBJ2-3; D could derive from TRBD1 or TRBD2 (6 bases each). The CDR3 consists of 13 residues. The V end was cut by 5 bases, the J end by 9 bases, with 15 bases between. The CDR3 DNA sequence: TGTGCCAGCAGTACCACGGGGGCCGGAACGCAGTATTTT. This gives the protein CASSTTGAGTQYF.

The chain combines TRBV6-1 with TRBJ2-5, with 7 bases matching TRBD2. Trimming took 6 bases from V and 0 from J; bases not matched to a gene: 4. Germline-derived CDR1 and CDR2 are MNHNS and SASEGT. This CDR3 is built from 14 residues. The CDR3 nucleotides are TGTGCCAGCAGGGACGGGGGGTACCAAGAGACCCAGTACTTC. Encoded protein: CASRDGGYQETQYF.

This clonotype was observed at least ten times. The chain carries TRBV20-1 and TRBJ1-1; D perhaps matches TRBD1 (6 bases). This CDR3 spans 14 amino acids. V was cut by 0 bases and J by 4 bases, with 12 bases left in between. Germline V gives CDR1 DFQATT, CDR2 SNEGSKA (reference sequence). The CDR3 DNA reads TGCAGTGCTAGAGATCCAGGGGAGCGCACTGAAGCTTTCTTT. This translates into CSARDPGERTEAFF.

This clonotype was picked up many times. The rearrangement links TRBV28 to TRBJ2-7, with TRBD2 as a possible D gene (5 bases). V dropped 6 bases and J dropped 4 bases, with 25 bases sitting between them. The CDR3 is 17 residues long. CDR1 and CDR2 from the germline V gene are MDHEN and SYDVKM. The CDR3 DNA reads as TGTGCCAGCAGCTCTCCGAGCTCGGGGTCTTACAGTTACGAGCAGTACTTC. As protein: CASSSPSSGSYSYEQYF.

CDR3 loop: CASRAGTGNSGANVLTF. As DNA, the CDR3 is TGCGCCAGCAGGGCTGGGACAGGGAACTCTGGGGCCAACGTCCTGACTTTC. The rearrangement uses TRBV5-1 and TRBJ2-6, with 9 bases lining up with TRBD1. Germline V gene lookup returns CDR1 SGHRS and CDR2 YFSETQ. V shed 5 bases and J 0 bases; nucleotides not matched to a gene: 6. This CDR3 contains 17 residues.

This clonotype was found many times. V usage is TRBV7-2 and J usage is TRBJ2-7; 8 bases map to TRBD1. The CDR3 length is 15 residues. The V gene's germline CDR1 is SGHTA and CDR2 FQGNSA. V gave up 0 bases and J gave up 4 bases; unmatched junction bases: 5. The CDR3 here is CASSLAGQGGYEQYF. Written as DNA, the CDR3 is TGTGCCAGCAGCTTAGCCGGACAGGGAGGATACGAGCAGTACTTC.

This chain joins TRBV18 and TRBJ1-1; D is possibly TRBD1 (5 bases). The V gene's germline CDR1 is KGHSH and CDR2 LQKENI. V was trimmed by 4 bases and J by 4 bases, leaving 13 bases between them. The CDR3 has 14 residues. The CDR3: CASSQGGAGTEAFF. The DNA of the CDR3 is TGTGCCAGCTCACAGGGTGGGGCTGGCACTGAAGCTTTCTTT.

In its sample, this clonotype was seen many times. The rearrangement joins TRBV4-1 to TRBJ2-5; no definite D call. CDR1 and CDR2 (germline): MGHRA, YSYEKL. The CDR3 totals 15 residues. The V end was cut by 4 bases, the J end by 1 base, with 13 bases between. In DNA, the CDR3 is TGCGCCAGCAGCCTGACGGAGTCCCCCCAAGAGACCCAGTACTTC. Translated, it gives CASSLTESPQETQYF.

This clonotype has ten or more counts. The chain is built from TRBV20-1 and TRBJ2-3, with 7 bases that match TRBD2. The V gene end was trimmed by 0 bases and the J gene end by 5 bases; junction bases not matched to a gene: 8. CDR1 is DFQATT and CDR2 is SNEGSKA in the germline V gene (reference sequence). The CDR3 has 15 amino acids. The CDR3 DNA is TGCAGTGCTAGAGACCCAGCGGGGCGGGGAGATACGCAGTATTTT. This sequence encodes CSARDPAGRGDTQYF.

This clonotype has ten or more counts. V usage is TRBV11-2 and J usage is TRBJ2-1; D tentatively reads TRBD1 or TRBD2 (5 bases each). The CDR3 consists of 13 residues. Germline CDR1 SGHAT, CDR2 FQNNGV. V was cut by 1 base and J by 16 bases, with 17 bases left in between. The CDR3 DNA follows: TGTGCCAGCAGCTTAGGGGGGACCCATAATCCCTTCTTC. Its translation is CASSLGGTHNPFF.

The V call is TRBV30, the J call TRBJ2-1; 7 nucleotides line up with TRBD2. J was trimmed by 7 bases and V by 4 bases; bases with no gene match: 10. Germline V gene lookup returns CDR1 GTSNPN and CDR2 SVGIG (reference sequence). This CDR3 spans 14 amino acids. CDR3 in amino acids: CAWMIWGGRNEQFF. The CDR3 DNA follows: TGTGCCTGGATGATCTGGGGGGGTAGGAATGAGCAGTTCTTC.

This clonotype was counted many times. The CDR3 loop reads CSARDVRGGHYEQYF. CDR3 nucleotides: TGCAGTGCTAGAGATGTAAGGGGCGGCCACTACGAGCAGTACTTC. The V call is TRBV20-1, the J call TRBJ2-7; D might be TRBD1 (5 bases). CDR1 and CDR2 from the germline V gene are DFQATT and SNEGSKA (reference sequence). Trimming took off 0 bases at V and 3 bases at J, with 15 bases between the two ends. The CDR3 runs to 15 residues.

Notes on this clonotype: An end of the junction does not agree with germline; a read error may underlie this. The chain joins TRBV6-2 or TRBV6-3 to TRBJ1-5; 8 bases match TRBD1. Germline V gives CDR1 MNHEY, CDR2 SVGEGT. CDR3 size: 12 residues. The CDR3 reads CASSYPGQAESF. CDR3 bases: TGTGCCAGCAGTTACCCGGGACAGGCTGAGTCTTTT.

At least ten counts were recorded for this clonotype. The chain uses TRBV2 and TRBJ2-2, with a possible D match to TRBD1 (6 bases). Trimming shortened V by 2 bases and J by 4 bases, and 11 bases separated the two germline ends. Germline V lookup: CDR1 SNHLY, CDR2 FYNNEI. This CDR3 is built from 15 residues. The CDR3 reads CASSESGRGTGELFF. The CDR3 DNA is TGTGCCAGCAGTGAATCGGGCAGGGGCACCGGGGAGCTGTTTTTT.

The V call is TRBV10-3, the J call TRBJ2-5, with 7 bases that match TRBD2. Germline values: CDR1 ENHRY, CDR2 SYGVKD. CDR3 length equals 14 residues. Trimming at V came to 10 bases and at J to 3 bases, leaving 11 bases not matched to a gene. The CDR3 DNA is TGTGCCACAACGGAGGGCGGGAGCAAAGAGACCCAGTACTTC. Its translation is CATTEGGSKETQYF.

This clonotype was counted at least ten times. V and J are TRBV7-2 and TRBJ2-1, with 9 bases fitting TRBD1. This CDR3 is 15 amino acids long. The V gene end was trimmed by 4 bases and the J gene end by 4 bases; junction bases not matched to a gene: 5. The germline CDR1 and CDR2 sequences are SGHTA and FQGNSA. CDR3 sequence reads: CASSSTGTGYNEQFF. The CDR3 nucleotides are TGTGCCAGCAGCTCAACCGGGACAGGGTACAATGAGCAGTTCTTC.

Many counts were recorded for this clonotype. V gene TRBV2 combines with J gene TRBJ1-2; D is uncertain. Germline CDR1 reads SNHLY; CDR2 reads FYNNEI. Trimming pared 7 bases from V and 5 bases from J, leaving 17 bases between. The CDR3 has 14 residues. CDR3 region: CASTPGRQIYGYTF. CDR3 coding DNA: TGTGCCAGCACTCCGGGCCGCCAAATTTATGGCTACACCTTC.

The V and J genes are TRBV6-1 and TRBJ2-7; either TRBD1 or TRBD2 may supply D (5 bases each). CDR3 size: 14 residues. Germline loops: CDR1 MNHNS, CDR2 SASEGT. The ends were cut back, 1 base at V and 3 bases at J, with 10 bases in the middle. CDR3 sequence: CASSEDGTYYEQYF. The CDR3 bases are TGTGCCAGCAGTGAAGATGGGACCTACTACGAGCAGTACTTC.

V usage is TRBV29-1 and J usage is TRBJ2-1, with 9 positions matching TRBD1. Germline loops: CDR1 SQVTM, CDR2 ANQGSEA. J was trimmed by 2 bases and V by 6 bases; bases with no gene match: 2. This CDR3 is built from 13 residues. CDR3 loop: CSVWTGAYNEQFF. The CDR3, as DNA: TGCAGCGTCTGGACAGGGGCCTACAATGAGCAGTTCTTC.

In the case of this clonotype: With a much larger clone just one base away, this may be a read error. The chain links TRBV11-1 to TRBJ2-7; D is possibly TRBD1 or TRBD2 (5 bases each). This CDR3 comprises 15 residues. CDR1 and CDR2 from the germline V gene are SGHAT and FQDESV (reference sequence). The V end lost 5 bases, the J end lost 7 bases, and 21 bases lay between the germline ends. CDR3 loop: CASSPRTRGVREQYF. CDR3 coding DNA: TGTGCCAGCAGCCCCAGGACCCGAGGGGTGCGAGAGCAGTACTTC.

Here the CDR3 DNA reads TGTGCCAGCAGCTTAAGCGGGGAAGCCTACGAGCAGTACTTC. As protein: CASSLSGEAYEQYF. The V gene is TRBV7-9, the J gene TRBJ2-7, with 7 nucleotides matching TRBD2. This CDR3 region has 14 residues. Per the germline V gene, CDR1 is SEHNR and CDR2 is FQNEAQ (reference sequence). The trim removed 2 bases at V and 2 bases at J, leaving 3 bases unmatched.

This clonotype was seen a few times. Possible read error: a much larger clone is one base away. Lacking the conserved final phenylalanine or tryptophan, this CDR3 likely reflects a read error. Written as DNA, the CDR3 is TGTGCCATCAGTGAGTGGGACAGGGAAGAGACCCAGTACTTA. It is translated as CAISEWDREETQYL. The chain links TRBV10-3 to TRBJ2-5, with 9 nucleotides matching TRBD1. The ends lost 1 base at V and 3 bases at J; junction bases unmatched: 0. CDR3 length: 14 amino acids. CDR1 and CDR2 from the germline V gene are ENHRY and SYGVKD.

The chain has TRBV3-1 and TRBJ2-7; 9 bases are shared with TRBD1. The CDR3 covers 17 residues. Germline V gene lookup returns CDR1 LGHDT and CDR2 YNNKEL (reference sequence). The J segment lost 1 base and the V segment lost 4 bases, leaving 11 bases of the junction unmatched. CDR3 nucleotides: TGTGCCAGCAGCCCCCGGGTCGGGACAGGGCAATCCTACGAGCAGTACTTC. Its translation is CASSPRVGTGQSYEQYF.

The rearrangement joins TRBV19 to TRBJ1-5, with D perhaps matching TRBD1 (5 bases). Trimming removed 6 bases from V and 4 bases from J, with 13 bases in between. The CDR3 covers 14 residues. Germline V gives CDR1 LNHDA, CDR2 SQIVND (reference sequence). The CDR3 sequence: CASRTPTENQPQHF. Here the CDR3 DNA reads TGTGCCAGTAGAACGCCGACAGAAAATCAGCCCCAGCATTTT.

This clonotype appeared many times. The CDR3, as DNA: TGTGCCAGCAACGTGAGAACTAATGAAAAACTGTTTTTT. This translates into CASNVRTNEKLFF. The rearrangement links TRBV28 to TRBJ1-4; no clear D gene. V lost 7 bases to trimming and J lost 1 base, with 7 bases between them. Germline CDR1 MDHEN, CDR2 SYDVKM. The CDR3 covers 13 residues.